This TCR beta chain was sequenced for a study of T cells after yellow fever vaccination. Study-wide context: For low cell numbers, libraries were made with SMART-Seq v4 Ultra Low Input. Study-level points and caveats: After the booster, approximately 96% of CD4 and just over 85% of CD8 primary-response clones were re-detected. FACS-sorted repertoires might harbor abundant contaminating clonotypes from the bulk population.

This clonotype was seen only a few times. Antigen specificity is unknown. Trimming shortened V by 10 bases and J by 5 bases, and 12 bases separated the two germline ends. Per germline, CDR1 SEHNR and CDR2 FQNEAQ (reference sequence). The CDR3 has 12 residues. One entry per CDR3 protein results from TCRdb running MiXCR on the 5' RACE reads. The sample gives hundreds of thousands of distinct CDR3 sequences, 17% of which show up once; roughly 17% is in the top ten. The TCR comes from a man between 18 and 35 years old who received the YFV17D yellow fever vaccine. The chain joins TRBV7-9 to TRBJ1-5; the D gene is possibly TRBD1 (5 bases). Sequencing was performed on PBMCs, taken less than 6 days after the first yellow fever vaccination. The CDR3 sequence is CATSDMDQPQHF. DNA for the CDR3: TGTGCCACGTCGGACATGGATCAGCCCCAGCATTTT.